The 14 T cell receptor beta chains listed next were all sequenced from one sample in a study of blood T cell repertoires in COVID-19. Generated by immunoSEQ multiplex PCR, the TCRdb table keeps only in-frame clones and is missing some. The sample carries 310,000 or so clones, approximately 86% recorded once. The sample comprised peripheral blood. Every receptor here comes from a man aged 25 to 40 with COVID-19, enrolled during active disease.

This clone was picked up one time. The chain recombines TRBV18 with TRBJ1-1; 9 bases are shared with TRBD1. The CDR3 runs to 15 residues. V lost 4 bases and J lost 4; bases outside the gene matches: 7. Germline V gene lookup returns CDR1 KGHSH and CDR2 LQKENI. Here the CDR3 DNA reads TGTGCCAGCTCACAACGGACAGGGGACGGCACTGAAGCTTTCTTT. Residues: CASSQRTGDGTEAFF.

This clone was seen once. The chain links TRBV7-9 to TRBJ1-4; D unresolved. This CDR3 has 14 residues. Trimming shortened V by 4 bases and J by 8 bases, and 14 bases separated the two germline ends. Germline CDR1 is SEHNR and CDR2 is FQNEAQ (reference sequence). CDR3 nucleotide sequence: TGTGCCAGCAGCTCCGCGGCCGTTTTGGAAAAACTGTTTTTT. Encoded protein: CASSSAAVLEKLFF.

V is TRBV12-5 and J is TRBJ2-3, with D possibly being TRBD1 (8 bases). CDR1 and CDR2 from the germline V gene are LGHNT and FRNRAP. The V end lost 4 bases, the J end lost 3 bases, and 20 bases lay between the germline ends. CDR3 length: 17 amino acids. CDR3: CASGSSGQGPLTDTQYF. The CDR3 nucleotides read TGTGCTAGTGGTTCTAGCGGACAGGGACCTTTGACAGATACGCAGTATTTT.

This rearrangement joins TRBV19 to TRBJ2-7; 7 bases agree with TRBD1. J lost 5 bases, V lost 6 bases, and 10 bases had no gene match. Looked up from germline, CDR1 is LNHDA and CDR2 is SQIVND (reference sequence). The CDR3 runs 14 residues. CDR3 in amino acids: CASSLDRVVDEQYF. In nucleotides, the CDR3 is TGTGCCAGTAGCCTCGACAGGGTCGTGGACGAGCAGTACTTC.

The chain is built from TRBV12-3 or TRBV12-4 and TRBJ1-5; a possible D gene is TRBD1 (5 bases). The CDR3 sequence is 12 residues long. V gave up 8 bases and J gave up 3 bases, with 8 bases separating them. Written as DNA, the CDR3 is TGTGCCAGCCGGGGGGACAATCAGCCCCAGCATTTT. This encodes CASRGDNQPQHF.

This clone was seen just once. The gene calls are TRBV9 and TRBJ1-2; 8 nucleotides align to TRBD1. Germline CDR1 is SGDLS and CDR2 is YYNGEE. V lost 2 bases to trimming and J lost 3 bases; unmatched junction nucleotides: 3. The CDR3 consists of 14 residues. CDR3 in amino acids: CASSVTTGDYGYTF. CDR3 coding DNA: TGTGCCAGCAGCGTTACGACAGGGGACTATGGCTACACCTTC.

This clone was seen only once. The genes are TRBV5-1 and TRBJ2-5, with 10 bases that match TRBD1. The trim removed 4 bases at V and 2 bases at J, leaving 5 bases unmatched. The CDR3 sequence is 15 residues long. Germline V gene sequence: CDR1 SGHRS, CDR2 YFSETQ. This chain's CDR3 is CASSGGQGPQETQYF. For the CDR3, the DNA is TGCGCCAGCAGCGGGGGACAGGGGCCTCAAGAGACCCAGTACTTC.

This rearrangement joins TRBV7-9 to TRBJ2-1; D is perhaps TRBD2 (7 bases). The CDR3 length is 14 residues. In germline, CDR1 is SEHNR, CDR2 FQNEAQ (reference sequence). Deletions cut 7 bases from V and 6 bases from J, with 16 bases between. CDR3 region: CASTKGGGPNEQFF. As DNA, the CDR3 is TGTGCCAGCACCAAGGGAGGGGGACCCAATGAGCAGTTCTTC.

The rearrangement uses TRBV3-1 (or the pseudogene TRBV3-2) and TRBJ2-3; TRBD1 might be the D (6 bases). Germline V gene sequence: CDR1 LGHDT, CDR2 YNNKEL (reference sequence). CDR3 length: 15 residues. The V end lost 1 base, the J end lost 4 bases, and 12 bases lay between the germline ends. This chain's CDR3 is CASSQGVGGADTQYF. The DNA for the CDR3 is TGTGCCAGCAGCCAAGGCGTAGGGGGAGCAGATACGCAGTATTTT.

This rearrangement joins TRBV7-8 to TRBJ2-5; TRBD2 agrees at 7 bases. The V gene end was trimmed by 3 bases and the J gene end by 5 bases; junction bases not matched to a gene: 6. The length of the CDR3 is 14 residues. Germline assignment: CDR1 SGHVS and CDR2 FQNEAQ. This CDR3 reads CASSFAGREETQYF. DNA of the CDR3: TGTGCCAGCAGCTTCGCAGGGCGGGAGGAGACCCAGTACTTC.

This chain connects TRBV10-2 to TRBJ2-2, with 12 bases lining up with TRBD2. Germline V gene sequence: CDR1 WSHSY, CDR2 SAAADI. Unmatched junction bases numbered 6, after V lost 6 bases and J lost 7 bases. CDR3 length equals 15 residues. The CDR3 nucleotides are TGCGCCAGCAGGACTAGCGGGGGCCCGGGCGGGGAGCTGTTTTTT. Translated, it gives CASRTSGGPGGELFF.

The V call is TRBV12-5, the J call TRBJ2-1, with 12 bases matching TRBD2. The CDR3 loop spans 19 amino acids. J gave up 6 bases and V 4 bases, and 16 bases lay outside the gene matches. Germline V lookup: CDR1 LGHNT, CDR2 FRNRAP. The DNA of the CDR3 is TGTGCTAGTGGTTCGGCCCGGGGGCTAGCGGGGGGGCCTGGCAATGAGCAGTTCTTC. It encodes CASGSARGLAGGPGNEQFF.

The chain has TRBV19 and TRBJ1-5, with unresolved D. CDR1 and CDR2 (germline): LNHDA, SQIVND (reference sequence). V was pared by 3 bases and J by 1 base, with 7 bases between. The CDR3 contains 14 residues. The CDR3 loop reads CASSIEISNQPQHF. In nucleotides, the CDR3 is TGTGCCAGTAGTATTGAGATAAGCAATCAGCCCCAGCATTTT.

The chain is built from TRBV2 and TRBJ1-4; 11 bases align to TRBD1. This CDR3 is built from 14 residues. With 8 bases clipped from V and 7 bases from J, the junction kept 6 bases outside the gene matches. The germline gives CDR1 SNHLY, CDR2 FYNNEI. The CDR3 protein is CASLRTGGLEKLFF. The CDR3 DNA reads as TGTGCCAGCTTAAGGACAGGGGGCCTTGAAAAACTGTTTTTT. Drawing the rest from reference TRBV2 and TRBJ1-4, the complete variable domain is EPEVTQTPSHQVTQMGQEVILRCVPISNHLYFYWYRQILGQKVEFLVSFYNNEISEKSEIFDDQFSVERPDGSNFTLKIRSTKLEDSAMYFCASLRTGGLEKLFFGSGTQLSVL.